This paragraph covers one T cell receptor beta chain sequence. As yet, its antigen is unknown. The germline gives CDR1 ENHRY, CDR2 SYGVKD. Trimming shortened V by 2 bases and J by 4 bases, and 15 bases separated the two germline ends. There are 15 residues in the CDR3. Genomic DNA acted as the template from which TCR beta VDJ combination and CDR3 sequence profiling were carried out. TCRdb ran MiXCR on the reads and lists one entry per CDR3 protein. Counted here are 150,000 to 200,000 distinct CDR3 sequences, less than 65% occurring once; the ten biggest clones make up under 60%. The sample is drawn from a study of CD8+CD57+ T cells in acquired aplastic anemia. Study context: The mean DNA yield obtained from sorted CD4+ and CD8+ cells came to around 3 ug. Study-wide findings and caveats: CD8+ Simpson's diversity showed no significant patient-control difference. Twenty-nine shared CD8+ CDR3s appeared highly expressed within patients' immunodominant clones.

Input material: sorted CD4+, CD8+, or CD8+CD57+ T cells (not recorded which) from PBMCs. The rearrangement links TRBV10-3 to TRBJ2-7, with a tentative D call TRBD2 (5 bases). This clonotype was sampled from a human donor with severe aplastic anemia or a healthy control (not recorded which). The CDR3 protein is CAISEGRRPSYEQYF. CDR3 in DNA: TGTGCCATCAGTGAGGGCCGGAGGCCGTCTTACGAGCAGTACTTC.